The rows below give T cell receptor beta chains drawn from one sample of a study of beta chain features in type 1 diabetes. Clones were read by immunoSEQ multiplex PCR, and TCRdb kept only the in-frame ones, dropping some. The table includes under 300,000 clones, about 7.8% detected once. Sequencing input: central memory CD4+ T cells from blood. The receptors shown here come from a woman in her late teens or twenties in good health. CDR3s include the opening cysteine and the closing phenylalanine or tryptophan. D genes are given only for firm matches. Size tells how often a clone was seen (once, few, many) or the class of an expanded clone, and some rows leave it out.

CASSPETGGRSYEQYF TGCGCCAGCAGCCCAGAGACAGGGGGGCGATCCTACGAGCAGTACTTC TRBJ2-7 TRBD1 TRBV4-1 .
CASSLSGRQETQYF TGTGCCAGCAGTCTTAGCGGGAGACAAGAGACCCAGTACTTC TRBJ2-5 TRBD2 TRBV6-5 few
CSVEVRQTEAFF TGCAGCGTTGAAGTCCGGCAGACTGAAGCTTTCTTT TRBJ1-1 . TRBV29-1 .
CASSSSPLAEGTDTQYF TGTGCCAGCAGCTCTAGTCCTCTAGCGGAAGGCACAGATACGCAGTATTTT TRBJ2-3 TRBD2 TRBV9 many
CSVRGRANRGTDTQYF TGCAGCGTTCGGGGGAGGGCCAACCGGGGCACAGATACGCAGTATTTT TRBJ2-3 TRBD2 TRBV29-1 few
CASSLGGADTGELFF TGTGCCAGCAGTTTAGGAGGGGCTGACACCGGGGAGCTGTTTTTT TRBJ2-2 . TRBV28 .
CASSFSTGLYNEQFF TGTGCCAGCAGCTTCAGCACAGGACTGTACAATGAGCAGTTCTTC TRBJ2-1 . TRBV7-2 few
CASSLATGTQYGYTF TGCGCCAGCAGCTTGGCAACCGGGACCCAGTATGGCTACACCTTC TRBJ1-2 . TRBV5-1 .
CASSSSNRNTEAFF TGTGCCAGCAGCTCTTCCAATCGGAACACTGAAGCTTTCTTT TRBJ1-1 . TRBV7-3 many
CASSLEAGYTEAFF TGCGCCAGCAGCTTGGAAGCAGGGTACACTGAAGCTTTCTTT TRBJ1-1 . TRBV5-1 few
CASSYTYWGTDTQYF TGTGCCAGCAGTTACACCTACTGGGGCACAGATACGCAGTATTTT TRBJ2-3 . TRBV6-5 few
CASSFTRGSFLYGYTF TGTGCCAGCAGCTTTACTCGGGGGTCCTTCCTCTATGGCTACACCTTC TRBJ1-2 . TRBV7-9 few
CAWGTAGANVLTF TGTGCCTGGGGGACAGCCGGGGCCAACGTCCTGACTTTC TRBJ2-6 TRBD1 TRBV30 few
CASSLGDRVSEQYF TGTGCCAGCAGCTTGGGGGACAGGGTGTCCGAGCAGTACTTC TRBJ2-7 TRBD1 TRBV5-4 .
CAWRRYTEAFF TGTGCCTGGAGGAGGTACACTGAAGCTTTCTTT TRBJ1-1 . TRBV30 few
CASGTQGASQPQHF TGTGCTAGTGGAACTCAGGGAGCCAGCCAGCCCCAGCATTTT TRBJ1-5 . TRBV12-5 .
CAWNRGGDRGYTF TGTGCCTGGAACCGAGGGGGGGATCGCGGCTACACCTTC TRBJ1-2 . TRBV30 .
CASSEQGSRYGYTF TGTGCCAGCAGTGAACAGGGTTCCCGCTATGGCTACACCTTC TRBJ1-2 . TRBV2 few
CASSFQGNGYTF TGTGCCAGCAGTTTCCAGGGAAATGGCTACACCTTC TRBJ1-2 . TRBV6-6 .
CASSGTPNYGYTF TGTGCCAGCAGTGGAACACCTAACTATGGCTACACCTTC TRBJ1-2 . TRBV2 .
CASSLPGAFNQPQHF TGTGCCAGCAGTTTGCCAGGGGCCTTCAATCAGCCCCAGCATTTT TRBJ1-5 . TRBV28 few
CASSLDGNTGELFF TGCGCCAGCAGCTTGGATGGGAACACCGGGGAGCTGTTTTTT TRBJ2-2 . TRBV5-1 .
CASSLHRDRQETQYF TGTGCCAGCAGCTTACACCGGGACAGGCAAGAGACCCAGTACTTC TRBJ2-5 TRBD1 TRBV7-9 few
CASIGAVNYGYTF TGTGCCAGCATAGGTGCCGTAAACTATGGCTACACCTTC TRBJ1-2 . TRBV2 few
CATSRGTLNTEAFF TGTGCCACCAGCAGGGGGACACTGAACACTGAAGCTTTCTTT TRBJ1-1 . TRBV15 .
CASSLARYNEQFF TGTGCCAGCAGCTTAGCGCGGTACAATGAGCAGTTCTTC TRBJ2-1 . TRBV7-2 .
CASSQQGVYGYTF TGCGCCAGCAGCCAACAGGGTGTCTATGGCTACACCTTC TRBJ1-2 . TRBV4-3 few
CSVGFGGGEPQHF TGCAGCGTTGGATTTGGGGGGGGTGAGCCCCAGCATTTT TRBJ1-5 . TRBV29-1 few